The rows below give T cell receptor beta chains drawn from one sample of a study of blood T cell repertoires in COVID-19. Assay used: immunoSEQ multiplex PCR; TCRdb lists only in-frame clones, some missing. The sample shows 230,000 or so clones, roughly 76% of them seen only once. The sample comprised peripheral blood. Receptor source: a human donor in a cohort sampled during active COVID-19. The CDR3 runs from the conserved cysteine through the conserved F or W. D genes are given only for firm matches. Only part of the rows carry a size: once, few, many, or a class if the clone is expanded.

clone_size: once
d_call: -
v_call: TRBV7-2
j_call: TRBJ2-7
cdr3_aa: CASSLEAGTSSYEQYF
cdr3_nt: TGTGCCAGCAGCTTAGAGGCGGGAACGAGCTCCTACGAGCAGTACTTC

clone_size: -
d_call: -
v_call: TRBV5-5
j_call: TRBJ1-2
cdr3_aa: CASSQDSIGGYTF
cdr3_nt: TGTGCCAGCAGCCAGGACAGTATAGGAGGCTACACCTTC

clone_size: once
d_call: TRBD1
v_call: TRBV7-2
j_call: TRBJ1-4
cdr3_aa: CASSSEQGAFELFF
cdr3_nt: TGTGCCAGCAGCTCCGAGCAGGGGGCATTTGAACTGTTTTTT

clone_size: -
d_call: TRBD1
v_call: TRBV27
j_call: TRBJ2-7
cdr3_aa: CASRDRSYEQYF
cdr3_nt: TGTGCCAGTCGGGACAGATCCTACGAGCAGTACTTC

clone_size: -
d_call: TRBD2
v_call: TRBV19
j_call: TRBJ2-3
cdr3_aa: CASSVGLAGGADTQYF
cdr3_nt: TGTGCCAGTAGTGTGGGACTAGCGGGAGGGGCAGATACGCAGTATTTT

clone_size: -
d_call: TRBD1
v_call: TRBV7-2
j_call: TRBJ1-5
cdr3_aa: CASRQGTNQPQHF
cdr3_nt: TGTGCCAGCAGACAGGGGACCAATCAGCCCCAGCATTTT

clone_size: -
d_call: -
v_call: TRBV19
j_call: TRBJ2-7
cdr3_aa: CASSTGTYYEQYF
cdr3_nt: TGTGCCAGTAGTACCGGGACATACTACGAGCAGTACTTC

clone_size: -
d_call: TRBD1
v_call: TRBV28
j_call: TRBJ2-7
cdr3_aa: CASSPWGQGGSYEQYF
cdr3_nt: TGTGCCAGCAGTCCATGGGGACAGGGAGGCTCCTACGAGCAGTACTTC

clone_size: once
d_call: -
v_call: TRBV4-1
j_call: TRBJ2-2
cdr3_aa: CASRPGAHTGELFF
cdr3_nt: TGCGCCAGCAGACCAGGGGCCCACACCGGGGAGCTGTTTTTT

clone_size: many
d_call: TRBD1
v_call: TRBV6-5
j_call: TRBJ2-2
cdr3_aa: CASSSTGGGTGELFF
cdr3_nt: TGTGCCAGCTCCTCGACAGGGGGCGGGACCGGGGAGCTGTTTTTT

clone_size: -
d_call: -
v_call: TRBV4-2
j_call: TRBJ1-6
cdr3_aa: CASSQDEGNNSPLHF
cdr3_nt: TGTGCCAGCAGCCAAGATGAGGGAAATAATTCACCCCTCCACTTT

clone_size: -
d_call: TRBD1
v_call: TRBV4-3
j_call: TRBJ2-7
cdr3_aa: CASSQDDRGSYEQYF
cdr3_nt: TGCGCCAGCAGCCAAGATGACAGGGGGAGCTACGAGCAGTACTTC

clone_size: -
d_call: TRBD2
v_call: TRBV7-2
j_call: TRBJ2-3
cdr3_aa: CASSLRTSPTDTQYF
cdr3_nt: TGTGCCAGCAGCTTAAGGACTAGCCCCACAGATACGCAGTATTTT

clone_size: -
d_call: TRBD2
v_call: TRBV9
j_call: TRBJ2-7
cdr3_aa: CASSVEGLAGGEEQYF
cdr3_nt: TGTGCCAGCAGCGTAGAGGGGCTAGCGGGAGGAGAGGAGCAGTACTTC

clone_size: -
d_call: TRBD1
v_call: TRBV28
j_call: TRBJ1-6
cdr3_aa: CASLAGTAPNSPLHF
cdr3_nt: TGTGCCAGCTTAGCCGGGACAGCACCAAATTCACCCCTCCACTTT

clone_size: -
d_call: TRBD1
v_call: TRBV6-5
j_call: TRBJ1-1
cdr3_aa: CASSYSNRGNTEAFF
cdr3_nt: TGTGCCAGCAGTTACTCCAACAGGGGGAACACTGAAGCTTTCTTT

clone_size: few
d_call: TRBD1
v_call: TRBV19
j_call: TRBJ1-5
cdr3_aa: CASRGQANQPQHF
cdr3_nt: TGTGCCAGTCGAGGACAGGCCAATCAGCCCCAGCATTTT

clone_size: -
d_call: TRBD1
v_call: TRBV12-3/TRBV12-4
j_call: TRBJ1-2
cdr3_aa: CASSLGWDRNTF
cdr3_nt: TGTGCCAGCAGTTTAGGTTGGGACAGAAACACCTTC

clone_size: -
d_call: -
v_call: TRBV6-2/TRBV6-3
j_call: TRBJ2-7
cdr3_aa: CASSSLGTGSSYEQYF
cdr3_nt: TGTGCCAGCAGCTCCCTCGGGACCGGGAGCTCCTACGAGCAGTACTTC

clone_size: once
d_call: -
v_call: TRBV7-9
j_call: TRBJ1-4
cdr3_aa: CASSSTGRENEKLFF
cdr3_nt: TGTGCCAGCAGCTCGACAGGACGGGAAAATGAAAAACTGTTTTTT

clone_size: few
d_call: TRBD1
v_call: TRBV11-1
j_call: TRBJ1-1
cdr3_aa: CASSQQGIEAFF
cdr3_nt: TGTGCCAGCAGTCAACAGGGGATTGAAGCTTTCTTT

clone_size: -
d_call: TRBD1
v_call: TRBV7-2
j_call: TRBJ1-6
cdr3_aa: CASSLARDRARGSPLHF
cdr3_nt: TGTGCCAGCAGCTTAGCTCGGGACAGGGCCCGAGGTTCACCCCTCCACTTT

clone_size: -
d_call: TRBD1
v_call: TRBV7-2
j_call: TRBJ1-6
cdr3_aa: CASSLGQGSSPLHF
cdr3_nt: TGTGCCAGCAGCTTGGGACAGGGATCTTCACCCCTCCACTTT

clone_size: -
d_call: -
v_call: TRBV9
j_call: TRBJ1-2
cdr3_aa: CASSSGKGDVYGYTF
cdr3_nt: TGTGCCAGCAGCTCCGGGAAGGGGGATGTCTATGGCTACACCTTC

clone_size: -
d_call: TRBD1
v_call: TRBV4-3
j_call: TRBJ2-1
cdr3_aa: CASSLGQGVYNEQFF
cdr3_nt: TGCGCCAGCAGCCTGGGACAGGGGGTCTACAATGAGCAGTTCTTC

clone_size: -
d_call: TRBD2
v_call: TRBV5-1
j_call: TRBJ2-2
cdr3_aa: CASSLASGRNTGELFF
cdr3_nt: TGCGCCAGCAGCTTAGCTAGCGGGAGGAACACCGGGGAGCTGTTTTTT

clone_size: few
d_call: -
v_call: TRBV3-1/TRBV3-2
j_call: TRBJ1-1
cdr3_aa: CASSQGQAMNTEAFF
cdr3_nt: TGTGCCAGCAGCCAAGGACAGGCAATGAACACTGAAGCTTTCTTT

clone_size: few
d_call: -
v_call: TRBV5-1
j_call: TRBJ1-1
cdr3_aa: CASSLTRNTEAFF
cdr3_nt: TGCGCCAGCAGCTTGACACGGAACACTGAAGCTTTCTTT

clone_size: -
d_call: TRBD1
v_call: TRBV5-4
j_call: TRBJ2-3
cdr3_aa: CASSLDRGVTDTQYF
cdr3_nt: TGTGCCAGCAGCCTCGACAGGGGCGTCACAGATACGCAGTATTTT

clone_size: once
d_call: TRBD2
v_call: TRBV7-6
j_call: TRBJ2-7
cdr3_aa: CASSLASGLAGGGEQYF
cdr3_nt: TGTGCCAGCAGCTTAGCGTCGGGTCTAGCGGGAGGCGGCGAGCAGTACTTC

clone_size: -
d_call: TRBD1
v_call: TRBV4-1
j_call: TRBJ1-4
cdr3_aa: CASSQGGSRGRLEKLFF
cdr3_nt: TGCGCCAGCAGCCAAGGGGGGAGCAGGGGGCGCTTGGAAAAACTGTTTTTT

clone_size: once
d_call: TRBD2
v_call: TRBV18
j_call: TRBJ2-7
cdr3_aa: CASSPGLAEEQYF
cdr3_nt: TGTGCCAGCTCACCGGGACTAGCGGAGGAGCAGTACTTC

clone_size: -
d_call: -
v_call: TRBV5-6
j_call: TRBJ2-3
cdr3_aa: CASSLRGQDTQYF
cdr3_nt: TGTGCCAGCAGCTTGCGGGGTCAAGATACGCAGTATTTT

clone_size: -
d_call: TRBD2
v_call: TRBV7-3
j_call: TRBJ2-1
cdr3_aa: CARETSGKNEQFF
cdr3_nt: TGTGCCAGAGAGACTAGCGGGAAAAATGAGCAGTTCTTC

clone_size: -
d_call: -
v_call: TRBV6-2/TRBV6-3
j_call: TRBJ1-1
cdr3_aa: CASSYDRVNTEAFF
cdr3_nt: TGTGCCAGCAGTTACGATCGAGTTAACACTGAAGCTTTCTTT

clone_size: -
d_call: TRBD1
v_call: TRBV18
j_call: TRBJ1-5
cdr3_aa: CASSQGQNNQPQHF
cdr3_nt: TGTGCCAGCTCACAGGGACAGAACAATCAGCCCCAGCATTTT

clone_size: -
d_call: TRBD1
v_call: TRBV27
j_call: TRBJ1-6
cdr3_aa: CASSLFGTGNNSPLHF
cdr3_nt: TGTGCCAGCAGTTTATTCGGGACAGGGAATAATTCACCCCTCCACTTT

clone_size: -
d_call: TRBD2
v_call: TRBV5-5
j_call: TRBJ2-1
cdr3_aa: CASSLAREGRESGEQFF
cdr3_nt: TGTGCCAGCAGCTTGGCCCGGGAGGGGCGCGAATCGGGTGAGCAGTTCTTC

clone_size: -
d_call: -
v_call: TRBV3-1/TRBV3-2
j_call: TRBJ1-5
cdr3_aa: CASKGPDGAQHF
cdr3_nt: TGTGCCAGCAAAGGGCCCGACGGGGCCCAGCATTTT

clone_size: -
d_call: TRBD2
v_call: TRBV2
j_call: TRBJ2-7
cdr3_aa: CASSERDAGGYEQYF
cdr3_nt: TGTGCCAGCAGTGAAAGGGACGCGGGAGGATACGAGCAGTACTTC